The 4 T cell receptor beta chains listed next were all sequenced from one sample in a study of cytomegalovirus exposure and HLA in healthy donors. PCR involved 60 Vbeta and 13 Jbeta primers. Sequencing used immunoSEQ multiplex PCR; TCRdb keeps in-frame clones, though not all of them. The repertoire table contains approximately 110,000 clones. The sample taken for sequencing was PBMCs. The receptors here all came from a man aged 18 to 29 in good health and CMV-seronegative.

The chain uses TRBV7-2 and TRBJ1-5; D perhaps matches TRBD1 (5 bases). This CDR3 spans 17 amino acids. Per germline, CDR1 SGHTA and CDR2 FQGNSA. V lost 5 bases, J lost 0 bases, and 17 bases lay in between. The CDR3 here is CASSQWSGGGSNQPQHF. In nucleotides, the CDR3 is TGTGCCAGCAGCCAATGGTCGGGCGGGGGTAGCAATCAGCCCCAGCATTTT.

V and J are TRBV29-1 and TRBJ1-1, with no clear D. Germline lookup yields CDR1 SQVTM and CDR2 ANQGSEA. The CDR3 is made up of 12 amino acids. With 1 base removed from V and 8 bases from J, the gap between germline ends came to 11 bases. CDR3 bases: TGCAGCGTTGAAGTCTCGCAGGTCGAAGCTTTCTTT. Its translation: CSVEVSQVEAFF.

As regards this clone: An end of the junction does not agree with germline; a read error may underlie this. This sequence joins TRBV5-6 and TRBJ2-7; 13 bases are a match to TRBD2. Germline CDR1 reads SGHDT; CDR2 reads YYEEEE. The CDR3 is made up of 15 amino acids. The CDR3 sequence is CASSFTGTSGITPHF. As DNA, the CDR3 is TGTGCCAGCAGTTTCACCGGGACTAGCGGGATTACACCTCACTTC.

This CDR3 reads CASSLVAGSQETQYF. The CDR3 nucleotides are TGCGCCAGCAGCTTGGTGGCAGGGTCCCAAGAGACCCAGTACTTC. The V call is TRBV5-1, the J call TRBJ2-5; perhaps TRBD1 as D (5 bases). Deletions cut 0 bases from V and 1 base from J, with 10 bases between. The length of the CDR3 is 15 residues. Germline lookup yields CDR1 SGHRS and CDR2 YFSETQ.